This TCR beta chain was retrieved from a study of blood T cell repertoires in COVID-19. Across the whole study: Acute and convalescent COVID-19 specimens originated in the United States, Italy and Spain. Nucleic acid was either cDNA or gDNA, and it came from T cells, B-cell-depleted T cells, or PBMCs.

This CDR3 contains 15 residues. Trimming removed 1 base at V and 0 bases at J, with 7 bases between. The germline gives CDR1 SGHAT, CDR2 FQNNGV. Study processing details: Researchers report that nucleated cell counts were estimated from reference gene primer amplification. Only in-frame clones appear in the TCRdb table, and some are missing; sequencing was by immunoSEQ multiplex PCR. The V and J calls and clone size come from that table; D and trimming were worked out from the DNA. The sample carries 120,000 to 150,000 clones, about 91% recorded once. The specimen was peripheral blood. The gene calls are TRBV11-2 and TRBJ1-5; D gene unclear. This receptor was identified in an older woman with acute or convalescent COVID-19. CDR3 amino acids: CASSLGRHSNQPQHF. The CDR3 DNA follows: TGTGCCAGCAGCTTAGGGCGGCATAGCAATCAGCCCCAGCATTTT.